The clone carrying this T cell receptor beta chain was counted between two and nine times. The assay was immunoSEQ multiplex PCR, and TCRdb's table has in-frame clones only and misses some. The profile shows some 290,000 clones, around four fifths of them singletons. This sample is drawn from a study of cytotoxic CD8 clonotypes in ibrutinib-treated CLL. Per the germline V gene, CDR1 is SGHRS and CDR2 is YFSETQ. The CDR3 is made up of 17 amino acids. V trimming: 0 bases; J trimming: 5 bases; junction bases outside the gene matches: 7. V usage is TRBV5-1 and J usage is TRBJ2-1; 11 bases align to TRBD2. The starting material was PBMCs, obtained before ibrutinib treatment. This clonotype was sampled from a human donor with chronic lymphocytic leukemia. The CDR3 spells CASSLVFSGRAHNEQFF. CDR3 coding DNA: TGCGCCAGCAGCTTGGTTTTTAGCGGGAGGGCCCACAATGAGCAGTTCTTC.